These 13 T cell receptor beta chains originate from one sample sequenced in a study of blood T cell repertoires in COVID-19. Only in-frame clones appear in the TCRdb table, and some are missing; sequencing was by immunoSEQ multiplex PCR. The sample has about 190,000 clones, approximately 79% seen once; the top ten hold 13%. The sample was peripheral blood. The receptors shown here come from a man aged 45-65 years who had recovered from COVID-19.

In its sample, this clone was seen a few times. The V and J genes are TRBV6-5 and TRBJ2-2, with 10 bases lining up with TRBD2. The germline V gene has CDR1 MNHEY and CDR2 SVGAGI. The CDR3 loop spans 14 amino acids. The V and J ends lost 6 bases and 6 bases, in that order; junction bases with no gene match: 4. CDR3 DNA: TGTGCCAGCAGCGCACTAGCGGGATCCGGGGAGCTGTTTTTT. It encodes CASSALAGSGELFF.

The V call is TRBV20-1, the J call TRBJ1-1, with D possibly TRBD1 on 6 matching bases. The CDR3 runs 15 residues. V was trimmed by 3 bases and J by 0 bases, leaving 14 bases between them. Germline V gene lookup returns CDR1 DFQATT and CDR2 SNEGSKA (reference sequence). The CDR3: CSASGAGAMNTEAFF. As DNA, the CDR3 is TGCAGTGCTAGTGGGGCAGGGGCGATGAACACTGAAGCTTTCTTT.

The chain combines TRBV14 with TRBJ1-2; the D gene is possibly TRBD1 (6 bases). The CDR3 spans 15 residues. V shed 0 bases and J shed 4 bases, with 12 bases lying between them. Germline CDR1 and CDR2: SGHDN and FVKESK. As DNA, the CDR3 is TGTGCCAGCAGCCAAGATGGCAGGGGACCCTATGGCTACACCTTC. It translates to CASSQDGRGPYGYTF.

V is TRBV6-5 and J is TRBJ2-1, with 9 bases matching TRBD2. Germline loops: CDR1 MNHEY, CDR2 SVGAGI. The V gene end was trimmed by 4 bases and the J gene end by 0 bases; junction bases not matched to a gene: 4. The CDR3 is made up of 16 amino acids. The CDR3 DNA follows: TGTGCCAGCAGTTCGGCGGGAGGGAGCTCCTACAATGAGCAGTTCTTC. Its protein product is CASSSAGGSSYNEQFF.

This chain joins TRBV7-2 and TRBJ2-2; D is possibly TRBD2 (5 bases). The V gene lost 6 bases and the J gene lost 0 bases, with 11 bases spanning the gap. CDR1 SGHTA and CDR2 FQGNSA come from the germline V gene. The CDR3 is 15 amino acids. The CDR3 DNA sequence: TGTGCCAGCAGGCAGACTACCTCGAACACCGGGGAGCTGTTTTTT. Amino acids: CASRQTTSNTGELFF.

The chain combines TRBV11-3 with TRBJ1-1, with D perhaps TRBD1 (5 bases). Germline CDR1 reads SGHNT; CDR2 reads YENEEA. V was pared by 3 bases and J by 8 bases, with 10 bases between. CDR3 length: 12 amino acids. The chain's CDR3 is CASSFRGTEAFF. CDR3 bases: TGTGCCAGCAGCTTCCGGGGGACGGAAGCTTTCTTT.

This clone appeared a single time. The rearrangement joins TRBV7-9 to TRBJ2-7; D perhaps matches TRBD1 (6 bases). Germline assignment: CDR1 SEHNR and CDR2 FQNEAQ (reference sequence). The CDR3 length is 12 residues. With 8 bases removed from V and 3 bases from J, the gap between germline ends came to 11 bases. CDR3 amino acids: CASGGRDYEQYF. DNA of the CDR3: TGTGCCAGCGGGGGCAGAGACTACGAGCAGTACTTC.

The V gene is TRBV9, the J gene TRBJ2-3, with a weak D call TRBD1 (6 bases). CDR1 is SGDLS and CDR2 is YYNGEE in the germline V gene. V lost 2 bases to trimming and J lost 5 bases, with 18 bases between them. This CDR3 contains 16 residues. DNA for the CDR3: TGTGCCAGCAGCGTGTCCTACGGGACAACGATAGATACGCAGTATTTT. It is translated as CASSVSYGTTIDTQYF.

In this sample, this clone turned up a few times. The chain couples TRBV24-1 to TRBJ1-2; 10 nucleotides agree with TRBD1. The junction had 6 bases not matched to a gene; V was cut back by 3 bases and J by 6 bases. CDR1 and CDR2 (germline): KGHDR, SFDVKD. This CDR3 has 15 residues. DNA for the CDR3: TGTGCCACCAGTGATCTAGGACAGGGGGAGGATGGCTACACCTTC. It yields the protein CATSDLGQGEDGYTF.

Note on this clone: An end of the junction differs from the germline gene, which may be a read error. The chain recombines TRBV27 with TRBJ1-4, with 7 bases matching TRBD1. CDR3 length equals 17 residues. Germline V gene lookup returns CDR1 MNHEY and CDR2 SMNVEV (reference sequence). The CDR3 loop is CASSLYAWGQYNERLFF. CDR3 coding DNA: TGTGCCAGCAGTTTATATGCTTGGGGACAGTATAATGAAAGACTGTTTTTT. The full variable domain, in which reference TRBV27 and TRBJ1-4 provide the parts outside the CDR3, is EAQVTQNPRYLITVTGKKLTVTCSQNMNHEYMSWYRQDPGLGLRQIYYSMNVEVTDKGDVPEGYKVSRKEKRNFPLILESPSPNQTSLYFCASSLYAWGQYNERLFFGSGTQLSVL.

The chain combines TRBV7-9 with TRBJ1-1; D is uncertain. Germline CDR1 SEHNR, CDR2 FQNEAQ (reference sequence). This CDR3 spans 14 amino acids. The germline V and J ends were trimmed by 1 base and 0 bases, with 6 bases remaining between them. CDR3 DNA: TGTGCCAGCAGCTTAGGTGAGGTGAACACTGAAGCTTTCTTT. As protein: CASSLGEVNTEAFF.

This clone was counted once. The chain joins TRBV4-1 to TRBJ1-3; D is unresolved. V shed 4 bases and J shed 4 bases, with 14 bases lying between them. Germline values: CDR1 MGHRA, CDR2 YSYEKL. The CDR3 is made up of 15 amino acids. The CDR3, as DNA: TGCGCCAGCAGCCGGACGAGGGATGGAGGAAACACCATATATTTT. Translating it yields CASSRTRDGGNTIYF.

The chain joins TRBV12-5 to TRBJ2-2, with a weak D call TRBD1 (6 bases). Deletions cut 1 base from V and 2 bases from J, with 11 bases between. CDR1 is LGHNT, CDR2 FRNRAP, per germline. The CDR3 extends over 16 amino acids. DNA for the CDR3: TGTGCTAGTGGTTTGGAGGTGGGGGCAAACACCGGGGAGCTGTTTTTT. Residues: CASGLEVGANTGELFF.